These T cell receptor beta chains were read from a single sample in a study of blood T cell repertoires in COVID-19. TCRdb keeps only in-frame clones here, not all; method: immunoSEQ multiplex PCR. There are 300,000 to 350,000 clones in the sample; roughly 90% occur only once, and about 6.7% lies in the top ten. Sequencing input: peripheral blood. These receptors were obtained from a woman in her 70s with COVID-19, enrolled during active disease. Each CDR3 is given without its conserved first and last residue. Fields, in order: V gene, D gene, CDR3 protein. D genes are given only for firm matches.

V gene: TRBV5-1; D gene: NA; CDR3 protein: ASSLASSMNTEAF
V gene: TRBV10-2; D gene: TRBD1; CDR3 protein: ASGTGGVSTEAF
V gene: TRBV5-1; D gene: TRBD2; CDR3 protein: ASSLDLAGGNEQF
V gene: TRBV29-1; D gene: TRBD1; CDR3 protein: SVRRSTGEGTEAF
V gene: TRBV19; D gene: TRBD1; CDR3 protein: ASGQGAAYNEQF
V gene: TRBV18; D gene: NA; CDR3 protein: ASSPMGDQPQH
V gene: TRBV24-1; D gene: TRBD1; CDR3 protein: ATSAPDRGYGYT
V gene: TRBV3-1/TRBV3-2; D gene: TRBD1; CDR3 protein: ASRRGQGANTIY
V gene: TRBV6-2/TRBV6-3; D gene: TRBD1; CDR3 protein: ASSHRDSAANYGYT
V gene: TRBV2; D gene: NA; CDR3 protein: ASSEAQSGFYEQY
V gene: TRBV3-1/TRBV3-2; D gene: NA; CDR3 protein: ASRGLDSNTEAF
V gene: TRBV6-5; D gene: TRBD1; CDR3 protein: ASSYRGTVNTEAF
V gene: TRBV19; D gene: TRBD1; CDR3 protein: ASSSRDRAREKLF
V gene: TRBV4-2; D gene: TRBD2; CDR3 protein: ASSQEERGGQETQY
V gene: TRBV6-6; D gene: NA; CDR3 protein: ASSLDRTYGYT
V gene: TRBV18; D gene: NA; CDR3 protein: ASSPGDSFSGNTIY
V gene: TRBV29-1; D gene: NA; CDR3 protein: SVVGAGEAF
V gene: TRBV19; D gene: NA; CDR3 protein: ASTPGWVLGSNYT
V gene: TRBV4-2; D gene: NA; CDR3 protein: ASSRDGSYGYT
V gene: TRBV20-1; D gene: TRBD2; CDR3 protein: SASSSGGLRETQY
V gene: TRBV6-5; D gene: NA; CDR3 protein: ASRAVAGNTEAF
V gene: TRBV30; D gene: NA; CDR3 protein: AWSSWEVISGNTIY
V gene: TRBV7-2; D gene: NA; CDR3 protein: ASSLALLSNQPQH
V gene: TRBV2; D gene: NA; CDR3 protein: ASSPNSGTEAF
V gene: TRBV10-3; D gene: TRBD1; CDR3 protein: AISGTGKDTEAF
V gene: TRBV30; D gene: NA; CDR3 protein: AWSPYSQGTGGYT
V gene: TRBV9; D gene: TRBD2; CDR3 protein: ASSSGGKDTQY
V gene: TRBV30; D gene: NA; CDR3 protein: AWNTGNTIY
V gene: TRBV4-3; D gene: NA; CDR3 protein: ASSQGVTGDSNQPQH
V gene: TRBV6-5; D gene: NA; CDR3 protein: ASSYQGGYEQY
V gene: TRBV29-1; D gene: NA; CDR3 protein: SVEGAFGQPQH
V gene: TRBV6-6; D gene: NA; CDR3 protein: ATLPGERAKNIQY
V gene: TRBV3-1/TRBV3-2; D gene: TRBD1; CDR3 protein: ASSPGQGTREQY
V gene: TRBV9; D gene: NA; CDR3 protein: ASSRGSANTEAF
V gene: TRBV10-3; D gene: NA; CDR3 protein: ANAYSVDYGYT
V gene: TRBV5-1; D gene: NA; CDR3 protein: ASSLTGGYT
V gene: TRBV11-2; D gene: TRBD1; CDR3 protein: ASSLATGRAF
V gene: TRBV7-3; D gene: TRBD2; CDR3 protein: ASSRNPTSGGSTDTQY
V gene: TRBV5-1; D gene: NA; CDR3 protein: ASSPMTGALSYEQY
V gene: TRBV9; D gene: NA; CDR3 protein: ASGCLRTHRFGNQPQH
V gene: TRBV28; D gene: NA; CDR3 protein: ASTPPGYYGYT
V gene: TRBV12-3/TRBV12-4; D gene: NA; CDR3 protein: ASSATVDQPQH
V gene: TRBV6-2/TRBV6-3; D gene: NA; CDR3 protein: ASSYSRARGGQPQH
V gene: TRBV2; D gene: TRBD2; CDR3 protein: ASRQSGGANEQY
V gene: TRBV29-1; D gene: TRBD1; CDR3 protein: SVEDGQGLFYGYT
V gene: TRBV20-1; D gene: NA; CDR3 protein: SARQAYGYT
V gene: TRBV24-1; D gene: NA; CDR3 protein: ATSDTGREQY
V gene: TRBV30; D gene: NA; CDR3 protein: AWSVRFQTEAF
V gene: TRBV7-8; D gene: TRBD2; CDR3 protein: ASRIEAGGHTGELF